This T cell receptor beta chain was observed in a study of T cell responses to AZD1222 COVID-19 vaccine. About this clone: Its target is unknown.

Profiling relied on immunoSEQ multiplex PCR, and the TCRdb table lists in-frame clones only, not all of them. The table lists roughly 150,000 clones, around 87% of them singletons. Study results and limitations: Females made up more of the donors, who were largely white British, and clonal diversity may have come out too low. Just a handful of people given AZD1222 tested seropositive at baseline.

The TCR was taken from an adult who received the AZD1222 COVID-19 vaccine. Sequences were derived from peripheral blood, sampled 28 days after the second AZD1222 dose.

In DNA form, the CDR3 reads TGTGCCAGTACCTCCTGGCCCAGACTAGCGGAGCTTCGGAGCACAGATACGCAGTATTTT. This sequence encodes CASTSWPRLAELRSTDTQYF. The chain uses TRBV19 and TRBJ2-3, with 9 nucleotides matching TRBD2. The germline V gene encodes CDR1 LNHDA and CDR2 SQIVND (reference sequence). Trimming removed 7 bases from V and 0 bases from J; junction bases left unmatched: 20. This CDR3 spans 20 amino acids.